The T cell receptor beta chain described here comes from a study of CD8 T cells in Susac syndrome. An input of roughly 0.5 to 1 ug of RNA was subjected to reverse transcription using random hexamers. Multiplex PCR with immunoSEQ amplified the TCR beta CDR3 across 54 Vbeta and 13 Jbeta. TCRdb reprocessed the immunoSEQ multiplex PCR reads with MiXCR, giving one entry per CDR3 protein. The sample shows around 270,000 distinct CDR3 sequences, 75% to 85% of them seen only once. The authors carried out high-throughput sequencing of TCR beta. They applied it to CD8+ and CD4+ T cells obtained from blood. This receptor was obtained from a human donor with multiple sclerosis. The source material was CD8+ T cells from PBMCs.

The CDR3 sequence is CASSQDTSGDTYNEQFF. DNA of the CDR3: TGCGCCAGCAGCCAAGATACTAGCGGGGACACCTACAATGAGCAGTTCTTC. V gene TRBV4-3 combines with J gene TRBJ2-1; 10 nucleotides align to TRBD2. Per the germline V gene, CDR1 is LGHNA and CDR2 is YSLEER. Trimming at V came to 0 bases and at J to 2 bases, leaving 4 bases not matched to a gene. The CDR3 totals 17 residues.